The T cell receptor (beta chain) described here comes from a study of T cell changes during pregnancy in multiple sclerosis. Only in-frame clones appear in the TCRdb table, and some are missing; sequencing was by immunoSEQ multiplex PCR. There are around 72,000 clones in the sample; more than 80% occur only once, and 2.1% lies in the top ten. The CDR3 has 15 residues. The V end lost 7 bases, the J end lost 3 bases, and 16 bases lay between the germline ends. Germline CDR1 reads SGHTA; CDR2 reads FQGNSA. This chain uses TRBV7-2 with TRBJ1-5; maybe TRBD1 (5 bases). The receptor was isolated from a female donor in good health, enrolled as a control in a pregnancy study. The source material was peripheral blood, sampled in the second trimester of pregnancy. CDR3 in amino acids: CASNQQVSANQPQHF. As DNA, the CDR3 is TGTGCCAGCAACCAACAGGTGTCCGCCAATCAGCCCCAGCATTTT.